This T cell receptor beta chain derives from a study of blood T cell repertoires in COVID-19. Turning to the study itself: T cells, B-cell-depleted T cells, or PBMCs supplied cDNA or gDNA.

Clones were sequenced by immunoSEQ multiplex PCR, and TCRdb holds only the in-frame ones, with some missing. The repertoire includes 110,000 to 150,000 clones, approximately 83% of them detected once, and under 9.5% sits in the top ten. The CDR3 is 16 residues long. Deletions cut 4 bases from V and 4 bases from J, with 22 bases between. Germline V gene lookup returns CDR1 SQVTM and CDR2 ANQGSEA. This clone was observed many times. Each participant's cohort was designated according to participant-reported clinical history. Sequencing was performed on PBMCs or T cells enriched from blood (not recorded which). The sequence derives from a man aged 45 to 65 who had recovered from COVID-19. The genes are TRBV29-1 and TRBJ2-5; D might be TRBD2 (6 bases). The CDR3 loop reads CSVVPIKMEEGETQYF. The CDR3 DNA reads as TGCAGCGTTGTCCCAATAAAGATGGAGGAGGGAGAGACCCAGTACTTC. Drawing the rest from reference TRBV29-1 and TRBJ2-5, the complete variable domain is SAVISQKPSRDICQRGTSLTIQCQVDSQVTMMFWYRQQPGQSLTLIATANQGSEATYESGFVIDKFPISRPNLTFSTLTVSNMSPEDSSIYLCSVVPIKMEEGETQYFGPGTRLLVL.